Sequencing of this TCR beta chain was carried out in a study of OX40 agonist ivuxolimab in advanced cancers. Study context: Ivuxolimab doses were 0.01, 0.1, 0.3, 1.5, 3 or 10 mg/kg every 2 weeks. Study outcomes and limitations: At 0.1 to 3.0 mg/kg, CD4+ and CD8+ blood T cells expanded clonally by week 6.

Only in-frame clones appear in the TCRdb table, and some are missing; sequencing was by immunoSEQ multiplex PCR. Of roughly 60,000 clones in the sample, about 85% were seen once. This clone was seen a few times. Its antigen is not known. CDR3 size: 13 residues. V was pared by 7 bases and J by 0 bases, with 8 bases between. The germline CDR1 and CDR2 sequences are MNHNS and SASEGT. This TCR came from an adult with an advanced solid tumor such as melanoma, head and neck, liver or kidney cancer. The starting material was CD4+ or CD8+ T cells sorted from blood, obtained in a trial of the OX40 agonist ivuxolimab. This sequence joins TRBV6-1 and TRBJ2-3; D is ambiguous. The CDR3 region is CASTQSSTDTQYF. The CDR3 DNA reads TGTGCCAGCACCCAGTCTAGCACAGATACGCAGTATTTT.